This TCR beta chain was identified during a study of cytomegalovirus exposure and HLA in healthy donors. About the research overall: Early released data had about 80 million unique TCRs, all coming from HLA-typed donors. Study observations and caveats: It was likely that a cluster of highly shared sequence variants was a sequencing artifact. Investigators reported 164 TCR beta chains as tied to cytomegalovirus.

Notes on this clone: Antigen: not known.

PCR amplification relied on 60 Vbeta primers (plus 13 Jbeta primers). Data came from immunoSEQ multiplex PCR; TCRdb stores just in-frame clones and leaves some out. The table includes roughly 100,000 clones, 83% detected once. The length of the CDR3 is 15 residues. The germline gives CDR1 KGHSH, CDR2 LQKENI. V lost 1 base and J lost 5, with 14 bases in between. Sequences were obtained from PBMCs. The sequence was collected from a man aged 18 to 30 in good health and CMV-seronegative. The chain carries TRBV18 and TRBJ1-1; D is possibly TRBD1 (5 bases). CDR3 region: CASSPLGRGGTEAFF. Here the CDR3 DNA reads TGTGCCAGCTCACCACTGGGGCGGGGGGGGACTGAAGCTTTCTTT.